This is a list of T cell receptor beta chains from one sample in a study of regulatory T cells in long-lasting Graves disease. TCRdb itself ran the multiplex PCR reads through MiXCR, one entry per CDR3 protein. The table shows 400,000 to 500,000 distinct CDR3 sequences, with roughly 15% occurring only once. The same specimen was also included in a second study, on T cells in Graves' hyperthyroidism and ophthalmopathy.

Material: peripheral blood mononuclear cells (PBMCs), obtained at new diagnosis, from a patient treated with antithyroid drugs. The origin of the receptors is a woman in her fifties or sixties with Graves disease. Both conserved end residues are part of each CDR3. Fields, in order: J gene, V gene, clone size, D gene, CDR3 protein, CDR3 DNA. D genes are given only for firm matches. Size is omitted from some rows. Given values are once, few, many or a class for expanded clones.

>TRBJ1-1|TRBV20-1|.|.
CSARAELNTEAFF
TGCAGTGCTAGAGCCGAATTGAACACTGAAGCTTTCTTT
>TRBJ2-7|TRBV5-5|many|.
CASSSALGPREQYF
TGCGCCAGCAGCTCGGCACTAGGGCCTCGCGAGCAGTACTTC
>TRBJ2-7|TRBV6-1|many|.
CATYRVYEQYF
TGTGCCACCTACAGGGTCTACGAGCAGTACTTC
>TRBJ2-1|TRBV6-9|.|TRBD2
CASSSGLAGSDDEQFF
TGTGCCAGCAGTTCAGGACTAGCGGGATCGGATGATGAGCAGTTCTTC
>TRBJ1-5|TRBV28|many|.
CASSFRDQPQHF
TGTGCCAGCAGTTTCAGGGATCAGCCCCAGCATTTT
>TRBJ2-5|TRBV9|many|TRBD2
CASSAQTSEQETQYF
TGTGCCAGCAGTGCCCAAACTAGCGAACAAGAGACCCAGTACTTC
>TRBJ2-1|TRBV10-3|many|.
CAISESTTYNEQFF
TGTGCCATCAGTGAGTCGACCACCTACAATGAGCAGTTCTTC
>TRBJ2-1|TRBV3-1|many|TRBD2
CASRYGTSGMNEQFF
TGTGCCAGCAGATACGGGACTAGCGGGATGAATGAGCAGTTCTTC
>TRBJ2-1|TRBV19|.|TRBD2
CASSRGLAADNEQFF
TGTGCCAGTAGTAGGGGACTAGCGGCCGACAATGAGCAGTTCTTC
>TRBJ2-7|TRBV28|many|.
CASSPVTYEQYF
TGTGCCAGCAGTCCGGTTACCTACGAGCAGTACTTC
>TRBJ2-1|TRBV11-2|.|.
CASSLGWGVNEQFF
TGTGCCAGCAGCTTAGGCTGGGGCGTAAATGAGCAGTTCTTC
>TRBJ2-7|TRBV2|many|.
CASLPTDAYEQYF
TGTGCCAGCCTCCCGACTGATGCCTACGAGCAGTACTTC
>TRBJ1-1|TRBV10-3|many|TRBD1
CAISLTGGSTNTEAFF
TGTGCCATCAGTTTAACAGGGGGCTCAACGAACACTGAAGCTTTCTTT
>TRBJ2-7|TRBV5-6|few|.
CASSLGGWGQLPYEQYF
TGTGCCAGCAGCCTCGGGGGGTGGGGACAGTTACCCTACGAGCAGTACTTC
>TRBJ2-7|TRBV5-1|.|TRBD2
CASSPRQSIAGGGYEQYF
TGCGCCAGCAGCCCGAGACAATCAATAGCGGGAGGCGGCTACGAGCAGTACTTC
>TRBJ2-2|TRBV14|few|.
CASSQLEGGNTGELFF
TGTGCCAGCAGCCAGCTGGAGGGGGGCAACACCGGGGAGCTGTTTTTT
>TRBJ2-1|TRBV19|.|TRBD2
CASSSGRRGEQFF
TGTGCCAGTAGTAGCGGGAGACGCGGTGAGCAGTTCTTC
>TRBJ2-2|TRBV12-3/TRBV12-4|many|TRBD1
CASSFLRDRVHTGELFF
TGTGCCAGCAGTTTCCTGCGGGACAGGGTACACACCGGGGAGCTGTTTTTT
>TRBJ2-7|TRBV7-6|.|.
CASSLAQRANEQYF
TGTGCCAGCAGCTTAGCGCAGAGGGCAAACGAGCAGTACTTC
>TRBJ2-1|TRBV5-1|many|TRBD2
CASSLELADLKQFF
TGCGCCAGCAGCTTGGAACTAGCGGACCTGAAGCAGTTCTTC
>TRBJ2-7|TRBV19|few|.
CASTPRGSSYEQYF
TGTGCCAGTACCCCCAGGGGAAGCTCCTACGAGCAGTACTTC
>TRBJ2-3|TRBV5-6|many|.
CASSLRREQYF
TGTGCCAGCAGCTTGCGCCGAGAGCAGTATTTT
>TRBJ1-1|TRBV4-1|.|TRBD1
CASSQSSGGTEAFF
TGCGCCAGCAGCCAAAGTTCAGGGGGCACTGAAGCTTTCTTT
>TRBJ2-3|TRBV30|few|.
CAWSVPVGEFSTDTQYF
TGTGCCTGGAGTGTACCTGTGGGGGAGTTTAGCACAGATACGCAGTATTTT
>TRBJ2-1|TRBV7-3|few|.
CASSLTPRGYNEQFF
TGTGCCAGCAGCTTAACGCCGCGGGGTTACAATGAGCAGTTCTTC